This is a list of T cell receptor beta chains from one sample in a study of CXCR3-negative and CXCR3-positive naive CD8 T cells. No DNA is given; TCRdb re-called the 5' RACE reads and lists each CDR3 protein once. The sample has approximately 26,000 distinct CDR3 sequences; the top ten hold less than 3.5%. Sequencing was performed on naive CXCR3- CD8+ T cells from blood. The receptors stem from a human donor in good health. Some clones in this sample may be carry-over from other donors' samples. CDR3s include the opening cysteine and the closing phenylalanine or tryptophan. Only some rows state a clone size, as once, few, many or a class for expanded clones.

CDR3 protein	J gene	clone size	V gene
CASSPTGTGIEQYF	TRBJ2-7	NA	TRBV11-2
CASSLSGQAATYEQYF	TRBJ2-7	NA	TRBV27
CASTPLGGYNEQFF	TRBJ2-1	NA	TRBV2
CASSPATGYGAFF	TRBJ1-1	NA	TRBV7-9
CASSLTAGYEQYF	TRBJ2-7	NA	TRBV7-3
CATSDFSGNQPQHF	TRBJ1-5	medium-sized	TRBV24-1
CASSPWGSGSPLHF	TRBJ1-6	NA	TRBV6-2/TRBV6-3
CASSLNLGGFQPQHF	TRBJ1-5	NA	TRBV10-2
CASTGFGTGSYEQYF	TRBJ2-7	NA	TRBV6-5
CASSYPQGEQYF	TRBJ2-7	NA	TRBV27
CASSVEGQVNSPLHF	TRBJ1-6	NA	TRBV9
CASSLRGGAGGYTF	TRBJ1-2	NA	TRBV11-2
CASSSRGELFF	TRBJ2-2	NA	TRBV28
CSVNQYQETQYF	TRBJ2-5	NA	TRBV29-1
CASSVGALGAGELFF	TRBJ2-2	NA	TRBV9
CATGPDPTDTQYF	TRBJ2-3	NA	TRBV11-2
CASSLTDTQYF	TRBJ2-3	NA	TRBV11-2
CASSHPFGESSYNEQFF	TRBJ2-1	NA	TRBV28
CASSLGLVNTEAFF	TRBJ1-1	NA	TRBV7-2
CSVQGVYNEQFF	TRBJ2-1	NA	TRBV29-1
CASSSDGTEYNEQFF	TRBJ2-1	NA	TRBV13
CASSLEGAVYEQYF	TRBJ2-7	NA	TRBV5-6
CSVEAWGSEQYF	TRBJ2-7	NA	TRBV29-1
CASSSLDGELFF	TRBJ2-2	NA	TRBV5-1
CASSFWTRDNTGELFF	TRBJ2-2	NA	TRBV28
CASSLAFGQGPNEQFF	TRBJ2-1	NA	TRBV7-9
CASSFVTSGSWGETQYF	TRBJ2-5	NA	TRBV7-9
CSVVGISGAHYSTDTQYF	TRBJ2-3	NA	TRBV29-1
CASSWDPAYGYTF	TRBJ1-2	NA	TRBV7-9
CASSQVRGEQYF	TRBJ2-7	NA	TRBV4-1
CASSLVAASYEQYF	TRBJ2-7	NA	TRBV5-6
CASMQQGAWTEAFF	TRBJ1-1	NA	TRBV7-2
CSVDEGSGNTIYF	TRBJ1-3	NA	TRBV29-1
CASNPGSGNTIYF	TRBJ1-3	NA	TRBV7-8
CASSDTGDLNTEAFF	TRBJ1-1	medium-sized	TRBV7-3
CATSTYGEQFF	TRBJ2-1	NA	TRBV15
CSGTSGGAYNEQFF	TRBJ2-1	NA	TRBV29-1
CASSWGTEQYF	TRBJ2-7	NA	TRBV5-5
CASSFRRGITGELFF	TRBJ2-2	NA	TRBV28
CSARNQRVRASVGYEQYF	TRBJ2-7	NA	TRBV20-1
CASSLTSGGTDTQYF	TRBJ2-3	NA	TRBV7-9
CASSRSRVDSYNEQFF	TRBJ2-1	NA	TRBV7-6
CASSELAGETQYF	TRBJ2-5	NA	TRBV25-1